These T cell receptor beta chains were read from a single sample in a study of CD8+CD57+ T cells in acquired aplastic anemia. TCRdb reprocessed the reads via MiXCR and lists one record per CDR3 protein. The sample yields 450,000 to 550,000 distinct CDR3 sequences, around a third seen once. Material: sorted CD4+, CD8+, or CD8+CD57+ T cells (not recorded which) from PBMCs. All receptors derive from a human donor with aplastic anemia. Each CDR3 is given with its conserved first and last residue. A D gene is named only where the DNA matches it firmly. Where a row states a size, it is once, few, many or the class of an expanded clone; other rows omit it.

CDR3	DNA	length	size	V	D	J
CASSSGGQGGAEASF	TGCGCCAGCAGCTCAGGGGGGCAAGGCGGGGCTGAAGCTTCCTTT	15	-	TRBV5-1	TRBD1	TRBJ1-1
CSERQGDQPQHF	TGCAGCGAAAGACAGGGCGATCAGCCCCAGCATTTT	12	once	TRBV29-1	TRBD1	TRBJ1-5
CSLDRLAGEETQYF	TGCAGCTTGGATCGTCTAGCGGGGGAAGAGACCCAGTACTTC	14	-	TRBV29-1	TRBD2	TRBJ2-5
CASSEDRGGSTGELFF	TGTGCCAGCAGTGAAGATCGGGGCGGTAGCACCGGGGAGCTGTTTTTT	16	many	TRBV25-1	-	TRBJ2-2
CATSRDKHIYGYTF	TGTGCCACCAGCAGAGATAAACACATCTATGGCTACACCTTC	14	many	TRBV15	-	TRBJ1-2
CASSPDGGNYGYTF	TGTGCCAGCAGCCCCGACGGTGGCAACTATGGCTACACCTTC	14	many	TRBV7-9	-	TRBJ1-2
CSARNPAGNSYEQYF	TGCAGTGCTAGAAATCCAGCGGGCAACTCCTACGAGCAGTACTTC	15	-	TRBV20-1	-	TRBJ2-7
CASSFVARGDRNEKLFF	TGTGCCAGCAGCTTCGTTGCGCGCGGGGACCGGAATGAAAAACTGTTTTTT	17	few	TRBV11-1	-	TRBJ1-4
CASSEDRNNYGYTF	TGTGCCAGCTCAGAGGACCGAAACAACTATGGCTACACCTTC	14	few	TRBV18	-	TRBJ1-2
CSASIGTAGDAQHF	TGCAGTGCTAGCATTGGGACGGCCGGAGACGCCCAGCATTTT	14	many	TRBV20-1	-	TRBJ1-5
CASSFGTGKNSPLHF	TGTGCCAGCAGCTTTGGGACAGGGAAAAATTCACCCCTCCACTTT	15	-	TRBV11-2	TRBD1	TRBJ1-6
CSVGETGVREQYF	TGCAGCGTTGGAGAGACAGGGGTTCGCGAGCAGTACTTC	13	many	TRBV29-1	TRBD1	TRBJ2-7
CSASVGQGPLNYGYTF	TGCAGTGCTAGTGTGGGACAGGGGCCCCTCAACTATGGCTACACCTTC	16	many	TRBV20-1	TRBD1	TRBJ1-2
CATSDFAGQGCSSPLHF	TGTGCCACCAGTGATTTTGCGGGACAGGGGTGTAGTTCACCCCTCCACTTT	17	-	TRBV24-1	TRBD1	TRBJ1-6
CASSLGAVMNTEAFF	TGTGCCAGCAGCTTAGGAGCAGTGATGAACACTGAAGCTTTCTTT	15	few	TRBV7-9	-	TRBJ1-1
CASFGDSEAFF	TGTGCCAGTTTTGGGGACAGTGAAGCTTTCTTT	11	many	TRBV19	TRBD1	TRBJ1-1
CSASLAAQETQYF	TGCAGTGCTAGTCTGGCAGCACAAGAGACCCAGTACTTC	13	few	TRBV20-1	-	TRBJ2-5
CASSHTSGGAGEQYF	TGTGCCAGCAGTCACACTAGCGGGGGGGCGGGCGAGCAGTACTTC	15	few	TRBV12-3/TRBV12-4	TRBD2	TRBJ2-7
CASTYSELLGNEQFF	TGTGCCAGCACTTACTCTGAGCTCCTTGGCAATGAGCAGTTCTTC	15	-	TRBV6-2/TRBV6-3	-	TRBJ2-1
CATSREGRRSATYEQYF	TGTGCCACCAGCAGAGAGGGGCGGCGGTCTGCCACCTACGAGCAGTACTTC	17	many	TRBV15	-	TRBJ2-7
CSARVNGITDTQYF	TGCAGTGCTAGAGTTAACGGGATCACAGATACGCAGTATTTT	14	many	TRBV20-1	-	TRBJ2-3
CASSSHQGRSYNEQFF	TGTGCCAGCTCTTCCCATCAGGGACGGTCCTACAATGAGCAGTTCTTC	16	-	TRBV2	-	TRBJ2-1
CASSQVLVGQGSGYTF	TGTGCCAGCAGCCAAGTACTTGTGGGACAGGGCTCTGGCTACACCTTC	16	-	TRBV4-2	TRBD1	TRBJ1-2
CASSKTGREGGYTQYF	TGTGCCAGCAGCAAGACTGGTCGGGAGGGCGGATATACGCAGTATTTT	16	-	TRBV11-2	TRBD2	TRBJ2-3
CASIGQGADGYTF	TGTGCCAGTATTGGACAGGGGGCTGACGGCTACACCTTC	13	many	TRBV19	TRBD1	TRBJ1-2
CASSAGKGLYGYTF	TGCGCCAGCAGCGCAGGGAAGGGCCTATATGGCTACACCTTC	14	few	TRBV5-1	-	TRBJ1-2
CSATGLHSPLHF	TGCAGTGCTACTGGGTTACATTCACCCCTCCACTTT	12	-	TRBV20-1	-	TRBJ1-6
CASRETVSSYNEQFF	TGTGCCAGCAGGGAGACCGTGAGCTCCTACAATGAGCAGTTCTTC	15	-	TRBV10-3	-	TRBJ2-1
CATSGGNNEKLFF	TGTGCCACCAGTGGTGGGAATAATGAAAAACTGTTTTTT	13	many	TRBV24-1	-	TRBJ1-4
CASSYRQGNSPLHF	TGTGCCAGCAGTTACCGTCAGGGAAATTCACCCCTCCACTTT	14	many	TRBV6-5	-	TRBJ1-6
CASSYGQGTDTQYF	TGTGCCAGCAGTTATGGGCAGGGCACAGATACGCAGTATTTT	14	-	TRBV6-5	-	TRBJ2-3
CASPREGFHNSPLHF	TGCGCCAGCCCCCGTGAGGGCTTCCATAATTCACCCCTCCACTTT	15	-	TRBV4-1	-	TRBJ1-6
CASSVLQGADYGYTF	TGTGCCAGCAGTGTCTTACAGGGGGCGGACTATGGCTACACCTTC	15	many	TRBV6-1	TRBD1	TRBJ1-2
CATKQVNTEAFF	TGTGCTACGAAACAGGTGAACACTGAAGCTTTCTTT	12	-	TRBV10-3	-	TRBJ1-1
CASSRTGYGYTF	TGTGCCAGCAGTCGGACAGGCTATGGCTACACCTTC	12	many	TRBV6-1	TRBD1	TRBJ1-2
CASSFTGNTIYF	TGTGCCAGCAGCTTCACTGGAAACACCATATATTTT	12	many	TRBV7-9	-	TRBJ1-3
CAWSPAESGNTVYF	TGTGCCTGGAGTCCGGCAGAGTCGGGAAACACCGTATATTTT	14	-	TRBV30	-	TRBJ1-3
CASSYQANSGNTIYF	TGTGCCAGCAGTTATCAGGCCAACTCTGGAAACACCATATATTTT	15	few	TRBV6-5	-	TRBJ1-3
CAAGALAAEQYF	TGTGCCGCCGGGGCACTAGCGGCCGAGCAGTACTTC	12	-	TRBV12-3/TRBV12-4	TRBD2	TRBJ2-7
CASSDEGGPNSPLHF	TGTGCCAGCAGTGACGAAGGGGGACCAAATTCACCCCTCCACTTT	15	-	TRBV6-4	-	TRBJ1-6
CASPGEGTDTQYF	TGTGCCAGCCCAGGTGAGGGCACAGATACGCAGTATTTT	13	many	TRBV7-9	-	TRBJ2-3
CASSSHLTQAFF	TGTGCCAGCAGTTCCCACCTAACTCAAGCTTTCTTT	12	-	TRBV6-5	-	TRBJ1-1
CSARVITGSYEQYF	TGCAGTGCTAGAGTAATTACAGGATCCTACGAGCAGTACTTC	14	few	TRBV20-1	-	TRBJ2-7
CASSLLAGAVTDTQYF	TGTGCCAGTAGTCTTCTAGCGGGAGCGGTCACAGATACGCAGTATTTT	16	-	TRBV19	TRBD2	TRBJ2-3
CAISDWDTNYEQYF	TGTGCCATCAGTGATTGGGACACAAACTACGAGCAGTACTTC	14	many	TRBV10-3	-	TRBJ2-7